This passage covers 28 T cell receptor beta chains from one sample sequenced in a study of T cells after somatic rescue of genetic block. The assay was immunoSEQ multiplex PCR, and TCRdb's table has in-frame clones only and misses some. The data contain 55,000 to 70,000 clones, 85% to 95% of them singletons. The sample taken for sequencing was peripheral blood mononuclear cells (PBMCs). The source of these receptors is a man aged 35-49 years.

The chain links TRBV10-2 to TRBJ1-4; TRBD1 matches at 9 bases. Unmatched junction bases numbered 15, after V lost 2 bases and J lost 8 bases. The CDR3 extends over 18 amino acids. Germline assignment: CDR1 WSHSY and CDR2 SAAADI. The CDR3 nucleotides read TGCGCCAGCAGTGAGACGGTACCTAGGGACAGGGCGTGGGAAAAACTGTTTTTT. It specifies CASSETVPRDRAWEKLFF.

The V gene is TRBV27, the J gene TRBJ2-5; TRBD1 matches 9 bases. CDR3 length: 15 amino acids. V lost 5 bases, J lost 5 bases, and 9 bases stayed unmatched. Germline V lookup: CDR1 MNHEY, CDR2 SMNVEV (reference sequence). The CDR3 region is CASSPWDRVEETQYF. CDR3 nucleotides: TGTGCCAGCAGTCCATGGGACAGGGTGGAGGAGACCCAGTACTTC.

The chain carries TRBV27 and TRBJ2-3; a possible D gene is TRBD1 (6 bases). V shed 2 bases and J shed 9 bases, with 12 bases lying between them. The V gene's germline CDR1 is MNHEY and CDR2 SMNVEV (reference sequence). The CDR3 runs 13 residues. CDR3: CASSLNREETQYF. The DNA of the CDR3 is TGTGCCAGCAGTTTAAACAGGGAAGAAACGCAGTATTTT.

This clone was observed a few times. The chain carries TRBV19 and TRBJ1-1, with D uncertain. The germline V and J ends were trimmed by 3 bases and 1 base, with 9 bases remaining between them. The CDR3 consists of 14 residues. The germline V gene encodes CDR1 LNHDA and CDR2 SQIVND (reference sequence). This CDR3 reads CASSIIWGNTEAFF. Written as DNA, the CDR3 is TGTGCCAGTAGTATTATATGGGGGAACACTGAAGCTTTCTTT.

The chain employs TRBV9 and TRBJ2-3, with D perhaps being TRBD1 or TRBD2 (6 bases each). The length of the CDR3 is 18 residues. Trimming left V 0 bases short and J 2 bases short, with 19 bases between. Germline CDR1 and CDR2: SGDLS and YYNGEE. The chain's CDR3 is CASSVEGGTSTYTDTQYF. The CDR3 DNA reads as TGTGCCAGCAGCGTAGAAGGGGGGACCAGCACCTACACAGATACGCAGTATTTT.

This chain connects TRBV5-8 to TRBJ1-1; D is possibly TRBD1 (6 bases). The CDR3 covers 13 residues. From germline, CDR1 is SGHTS and CDR2 YDEGEE. Trimming took 5 bases from V and 0 from J, leaving 8 bases between them. CDR3 amino acids: CASRHRVNTEAFF. Here the CDR3 DNA reads TGTGCCAGCAGACACAGGGTGAACACTGAAGCTTTCTTT.

J is TRBJ2-1 and V is TRBV2; D perhaps matches TRBD1 (6 bases). The germline V and J ends were trimmed by 2 bases and 4 bases, with 18 bases remaining between them. CDR1 is SNHLY, CDR2 FYNNEI, per germline. CDR3 length: 17 residues. For the CDR3, the DNA is TGTGCCAGCAGTGAACTGGACAGATGGGTGAGGTACAATGAGCAGTTCTTC. The encoded protein is CASSELDRWVRYNEQFF.

The chain employs TRBV5-4 and TRBJ1-5; D is unclear. Germline assignment: CDR1 SGHNT and CDR2 YYREEE (reference sequence). V was pared by 4 bases and J by 4 bases, with 18 bases between. This CDR3 comprises 16 residues. This chain's CDR3 is CASSAFDGLENQPQHF. The CDR3 coding sequence is TGTGCCAGCAGCGCTTTCGACGGACTGGAGAATCAGCCCCAGCATTTT.

The V and J genes are TRBV27 and TRBJ1-1; the D is unclear. The CDR3 spans 15 residues. CDR1 and CDR2 from the germline V gene are MNHEY and SMNVEV (reference sequence). Trimming left V 1 base short and J 5 bases short, with 14 bases between. The CDR3 coding sequence is TGTGCCAGCAGTTTATTCTTGGGGTTTGAGACTGAAGCTTTCTTT. This codes for CASSLFLGFETEAFF.

The genes are TRBV10-3 and TRBJ2-7, with TRBD1 matching 7 bases. Germline-derived CDR1 and CDR2 are ENHRY and SYGVKD. The CDR3 contains 13 residues. The V segment lost 4 bases and the J segment 6 bases; nucleotides outside the gene matches: 6. The CDR3 nucleotides are TGTGCCATCAGTGGTTTGACAGGGTCCGAGCAGTACTTC. Protein sequence: CAISGLTGSEQYF.

The V call is TRBV7-9, the J call TRBJ2-2; the D is unclear. The germline V gene has CDR1 SEHNR and CDR2 FQNEAQ (reference sequence). This CDR3 contains 12 residues. Trimming left V 5 bases short and J 6 bases short, with 7 bases between. Here the CDR3 reads CASSPTPGELFF. The CDR3 DNA follows: TGTGCCAGCAGCCCAACCCCCGGGGAGCTGTTTTTT.

V and J are TRBV7-2 and TRBJ1-2; D ambiguous. Trimming stripped 3 bases from V and 7 bases from J, with 21 bases between. CDR1 is SGHTA, CDR2 FQGNSA, per germline. The CDR3 covers 16 residues. The CDR3 is CASSFDPSHANSGYTF. The CDR3 coding sequence is TGTGCCAGCAGCTTTGACCCATCCCACGCCAATAGTGGCTACACCTTC.

The rearrangement links TRBV7-3 to TRBJ2-1; 8 bases match TRBD2. After removal of 6 bases from V and 6 bases from J, the junction contained 13 bases not matched to a gene. CDR1 and CDR2 (germline): SGHTA, FQGTGA. The CDR3 extends over 16 amino acids. The CDR3 is CASSPYGLAGANEQFF. CDR3 nucleotide sequence: TGTGCCAGCAGTCCATATGGGCTAGCGGGTGCCAATGAGCAGTTCTTC.

The CDR3 sequence: CASSLPRQETQYF. DNA for the CDR3: TGTGCCAGCAGTTTGCCTAGACAAGAGACCCAGTACTTC. This rearrangement joins TRBV28 to TRBJ2-5, with D uncertain. V was shortened by 3 bases and J by 2 bases, with 7 bases between the two germline ends. Germline V lookup: CDR1 MDHEN, CDR2 SYDVKM. The CDR3 length is 13 residues.

V is TRBV6-5 and J is TRBJ1-1; D possibly corresponds to TRBD1 (6 bases). CDR3 length: 13 amino acids. The V end was cut by 7 bases, the J end by 3 bases, with 12 bases between. Germline-derived CDR1 and CDR2 are MNHEY and SVGAGI. The CDR3 region is CASTGPGDTEAFF. The CDR3 DNA reads TGTGCCAGCACAGGCCCAGGGGACACTGAAGCTTTCTTT.

The chain couples TRBV6-5 to TRBJ2-7; weak D call: TRBD1 (6 bases). The CDR3 covers 14 residues. Per the germline V gene, CDR1 is MNHEY and CDR2 is SVGAGI. V dropped 3 bases and J dropped 4 bases, with 13 bases sitting between them. CDR3 DNA sequence: TGTGCCAGCAGTTATGGTAGGGGGACGTACGAGCAGTACTTC. Translated, it gives CASSYGRGTYEQYF.

V is TRBV6-1 and J is TRBJ2-1, with D uncertain. The CDR3 spans 14 residues. The germline V gene encodes CDR1 MNHNS and CDR2 SASEGT. V lost 4 bases and J lost 4, with 11 bases in between. The CDR3, as DNA: TGTGCCAGCAGTGGGTCTCTGGGATACAATGAGCAGTTCTTC. It codes for CASSGSLGYNEQFF.

This clone was seen once. The V and J genes are TRBV6-5 and TRBJ2-2; D is undetermined. Germline assignment: CDR1 MNHEY and CDR2 SVGAGI. This CDR3 comprises 15 residues. The V end lost 7 bases, the J end lost 0 bases, and 12 bases lay between the germline ends. CDR3 nucleotide sequence: TGTGCCAGCACTCGGTCACTTACGAACACCGGGGAGCTGTTTTTT. Translation: CASTRSLTNTGELFF.

The chain is built from TRBV14 and TRBJ1-6; 7 bases are shared with TRBD1. V lost 0 bases, J lost 1 base, and 6 bases stayed unmatched. This CDR3 region has 18 residues. The germline V gene encodes CDR1 SGHDN and CDR2 FVKESK. CDR3 in amino acids: CASSQDPRQGSYNSPLHF. CDR3 bases: TGTGCCAGCAGCCAAGATCCCCGACAGGGATCCTATAATTCACCCCTCCACTTT.

The genes are TRBV7-9 and TRBJ2-7; 10 nucleotides line up with TRBD2. Germline trimming cut 4 bases from V and 1 base from J; bases unmatched to any gene: 7. CDR1 SEHNR and CDR2 FQNEAQ come from the germline V gene (reference sequence). The CDR3 contains 16 residues. This CDR3 is CASSSLAGRGSYEQYF. CDR3 coding DNA: TGTGCCAGCAGCTCACTAGCGGGAAGAGGGTCCTACGAGCAGTACTTC.

On this clone itself: The same CDR3 is also encoded by other DNA sequences in this sample. The rearrangement links TRBV9 to TRBJ1-5; tentatively, D is TRBD1 (5 bases). The germline CDR1 and CDR2 sequences are SGDLS and YYNGEE. The germline V and J ends were trimmed by 3 bases and 6 bases, with 16 bases remaining between them. The CDR3 spans 15 residues. The DNA of the CDR3 is TGTGCCAGCAGCGCCTGGGGGGACGTAAGTCAGCCCCAGCATTTT. The encoded protein is CASSAWGDVSQPQHF.

The CDR3, as DNA: TGTGCCAGCAGTGAGACCGGGACAGGCCCCGGCGAACTGTTTTTT. It is translated as CASSETGTGPGELFF. The chain employs TRBV25-1 and TRBJ1-4; the match to TRBD1 covers 8 bases. The ends lost 3 bases at V and 12 bases at J; junction bases unmatched: 12. The CDR3 totals 15 residues. Germline assignment: CDR1 MGHDK and CDR2 SYGVNS.

J is TRBJ2-5 and V is TRBV5-4; D is possibly TRBD1 (6 bases). There are 14 residues in the CDR3. In germline, CDR1 is SGHNT, CDR2 YYREEE (reference sequence). V was clipped by 4 bases and J by 2 bases, with 12 bases between them. Here the CDR3 reads CASSLRDTQETQYF. CDR3 DNA: TGTGCCAGCAGCCTACGGGACACACAAGAGACCCAGTACTTC.

The chain recombines TRBV15 with TRBJ1-4; the D is unclear. V gave up 1 base and J gave up 11 bases, with 11 bases separating them. This CDR3 contains 13 residues. The germline V gene encodes CDR1 LNHNV and CDR2 YYDKDF (reference sequence). The CDR3 here is CATSRVPLRKLFF. For the CDR3, the DNA is TGTGCCACCAGCAGAGTACCGTTGCGGAAACTGTTTTTT.

Here the CDR3 DNA reads TGTGCCAGCAGTGCCAAAAATTTCGGGGGGGAGGGAGAGACCCAGTACTTC. Protein sequence: CASSAKNFGGEGETQYF. The genes are TRBV6-4 and TRBJ2-5, with TRBD2 matching over 8 bases. The germline V gene encodes CDR1 MRHNA and CDR2 SNTAGT. The trim removed 4 bases at V and 4 bases at J, leaving 14 bases unmatched. The CDR3 extends over 17 amino acids.

The chain has TRBV29-1 and TRBJ2-5; 9 nucleotides line up with TRBD2. V lost 7 bases to trimming and J lost 0 bases; unmatched junction nucleotides: 9. Germline V lookup: CDR1 SQVTM, CDR2 ANQGSEA. The CDR3 consists of 15 residues. CDR3 region: CSGTPLAGDQETQYF. CDR3 DNA sequence: TGCAGCGGTACCCCACTAGCGGGTGACCAAGAGACCCAGTACTTC.

The chain has TRBV9 and TRBJ2-7; 8 bases line up with TRBD1. V gave up 3 bases and J gave up 2 bases; unmatched junction bases: 7. The CDR3 is 15 residues long. Germline assignment: CDR1 SGDLS and CDR2 YYNGEE. The CDR3 DNA reads TGTGCCAGCAGCGCAACCGGGACAGGCCCCTACGAGCAGTACTTC. This gives the protein CASSATGTGPYEQYF.

J is TRBJ1-2 and V is TRBV29-1; the D gene is possibly TRBD1 (5 bases). The V and J ends lost 1 base and 2 bases respectively, with 8 bases between them. The V gene's germline CDR1 is SQVTM and CDR2 ANQGSEA. CDR3 length equals 13 residues. The CDR3 protein is CSVEGQRNYGYTF. The CDR3 DNA follows: TGCAGCGTTGAAGGACAGCGGAACTATGGCTACACCTTC.